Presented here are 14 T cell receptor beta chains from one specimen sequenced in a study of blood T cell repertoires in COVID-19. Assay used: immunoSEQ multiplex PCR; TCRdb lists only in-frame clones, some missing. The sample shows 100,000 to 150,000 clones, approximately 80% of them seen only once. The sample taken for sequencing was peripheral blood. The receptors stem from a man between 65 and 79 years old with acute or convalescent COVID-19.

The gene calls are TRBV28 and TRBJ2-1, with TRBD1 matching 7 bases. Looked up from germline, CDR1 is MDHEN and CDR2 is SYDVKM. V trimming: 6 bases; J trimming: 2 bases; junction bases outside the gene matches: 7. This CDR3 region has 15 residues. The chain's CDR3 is CASRKGQATYNEQFF. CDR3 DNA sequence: TGTGCCAGCAGGAAAGGACAGGCTACCTACAATGAGCAGTTCTTC. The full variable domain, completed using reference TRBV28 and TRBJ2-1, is DVKVTQSSRYLVKRTGEKVFLECVQDMDHENMFWYRQDPGLGLRLIYFSYDVKMKEKGDIPEGYSVSREKKERFSLILESASTNQTSMYLCASRKGQATYNEQFFGPGTRLTVL.

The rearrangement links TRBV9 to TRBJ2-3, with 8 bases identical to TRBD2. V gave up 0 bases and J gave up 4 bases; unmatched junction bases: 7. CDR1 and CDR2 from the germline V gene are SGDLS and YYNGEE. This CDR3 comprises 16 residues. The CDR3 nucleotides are TGTGCCAGCAGCGTAGATCCACGGGGGGGCGCAGATACGCAGTATTTT. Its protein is CASSVDPRGGADTQYF.

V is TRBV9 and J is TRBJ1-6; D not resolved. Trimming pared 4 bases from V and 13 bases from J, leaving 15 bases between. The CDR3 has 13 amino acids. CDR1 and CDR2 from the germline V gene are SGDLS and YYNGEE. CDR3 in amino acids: CASSPRGGSPLHF. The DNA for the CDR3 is TGTGCCAGCAGCCCCCGCGGAGGATCTCCCCTCCACTTT.

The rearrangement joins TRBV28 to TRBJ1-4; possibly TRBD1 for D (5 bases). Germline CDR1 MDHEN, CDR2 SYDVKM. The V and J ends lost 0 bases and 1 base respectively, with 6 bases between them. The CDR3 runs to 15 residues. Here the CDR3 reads CASSLWGRTNEKLFF. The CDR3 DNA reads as TGTGCCAGCAGTTTATGGGGGCGAACTAATGAAAAACTGTTTTTT.

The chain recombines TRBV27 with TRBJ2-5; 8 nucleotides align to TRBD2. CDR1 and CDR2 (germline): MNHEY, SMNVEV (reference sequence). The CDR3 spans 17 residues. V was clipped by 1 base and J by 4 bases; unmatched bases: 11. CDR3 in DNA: TGTGCCAGCAGTTTATTTTCAGCGGGGGCCTCACGAGAGACCCAGTACTTC. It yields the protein CASSLFSAGASRETQYF.

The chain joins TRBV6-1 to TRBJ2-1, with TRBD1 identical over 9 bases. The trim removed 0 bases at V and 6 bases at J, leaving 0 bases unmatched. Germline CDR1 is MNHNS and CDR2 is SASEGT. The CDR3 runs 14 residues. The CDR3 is CASSEATGGNEQFF. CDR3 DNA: TGTGCCAGCAGTGAAGCGACAGGGGGCAATGAGCAGTTCTTC.

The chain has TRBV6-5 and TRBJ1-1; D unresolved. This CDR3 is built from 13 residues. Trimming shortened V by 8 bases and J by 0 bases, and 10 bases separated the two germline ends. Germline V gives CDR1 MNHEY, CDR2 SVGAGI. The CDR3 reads CASEQALNTEAFF. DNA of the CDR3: TGTGCCAGCGAGCAGGCCCTGAACACTGAAGCTTTCTTT.

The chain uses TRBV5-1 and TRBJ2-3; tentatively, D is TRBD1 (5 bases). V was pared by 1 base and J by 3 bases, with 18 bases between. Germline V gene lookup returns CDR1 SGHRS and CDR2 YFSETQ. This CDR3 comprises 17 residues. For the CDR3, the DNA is TGCGCCAGCAGCTTGCAGGGTCCTATCTCGACAACAGATACGCAGTATTTT. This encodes CASSLQGPISTTDTQYF.

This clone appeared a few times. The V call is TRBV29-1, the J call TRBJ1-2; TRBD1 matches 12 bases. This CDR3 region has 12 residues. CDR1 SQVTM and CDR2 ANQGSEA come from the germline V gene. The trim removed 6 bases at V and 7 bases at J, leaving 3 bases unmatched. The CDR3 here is CSVGQGAVGYTF. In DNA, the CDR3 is TGCAGCGTGGGACAGGGGGCGGTTGGCTACACCTTC.

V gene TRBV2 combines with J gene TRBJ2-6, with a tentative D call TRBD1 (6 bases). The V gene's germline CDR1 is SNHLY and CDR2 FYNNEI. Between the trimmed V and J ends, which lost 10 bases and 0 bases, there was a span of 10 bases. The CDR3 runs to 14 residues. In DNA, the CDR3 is TGTGCCACGGTACAGGGCTCTGGGGCCAACGTCCTGACTTTC. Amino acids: CATVQGSGANVLTF. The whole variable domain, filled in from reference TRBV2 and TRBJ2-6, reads EPEVTQTPSHQVTQMGQEVILRCVPISNHLYFYWYRQILGQKVEFLVSFYNNEISEKSEIFDDQFSVERPDGSNFTLKIRSTKLEDSAMYFCATVQGSGANVLTFGAGSRLTVL.

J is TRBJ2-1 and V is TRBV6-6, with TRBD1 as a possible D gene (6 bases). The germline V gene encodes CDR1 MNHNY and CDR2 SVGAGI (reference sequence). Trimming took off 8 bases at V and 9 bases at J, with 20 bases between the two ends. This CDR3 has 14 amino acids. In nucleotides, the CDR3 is TGTGCCAGCCGACCTGTTGGGGGCCGGAGTGAGCAGTTCTTC. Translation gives CASRPVGGRSEQFF.

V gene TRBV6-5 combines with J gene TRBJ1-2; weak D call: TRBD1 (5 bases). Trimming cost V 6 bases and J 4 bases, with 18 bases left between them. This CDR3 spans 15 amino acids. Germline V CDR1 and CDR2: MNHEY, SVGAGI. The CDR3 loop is CASSPSRDASYGYTF. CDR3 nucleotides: TGTGCCAGCAGCCCCTCGCGGGACGCCTCCTATGGCTACACCTTC.

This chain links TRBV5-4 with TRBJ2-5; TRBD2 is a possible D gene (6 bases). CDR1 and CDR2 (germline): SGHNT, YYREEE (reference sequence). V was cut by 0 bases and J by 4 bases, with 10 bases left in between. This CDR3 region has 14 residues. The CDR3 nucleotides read TGTGCCAGCAGCTTGGTCTCGCGGGGAGAGACCCAGTACTTC. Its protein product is CASSLVSRGETQYF.

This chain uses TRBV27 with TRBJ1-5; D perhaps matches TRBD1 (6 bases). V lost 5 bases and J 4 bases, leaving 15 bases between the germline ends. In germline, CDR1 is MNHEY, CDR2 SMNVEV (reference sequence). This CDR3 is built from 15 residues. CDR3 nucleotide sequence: TGTGCCAGCAGTACATGGACAGACGGGAATCAGCCCCAGCATTTT. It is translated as CASSTWTDGNQPQHF.